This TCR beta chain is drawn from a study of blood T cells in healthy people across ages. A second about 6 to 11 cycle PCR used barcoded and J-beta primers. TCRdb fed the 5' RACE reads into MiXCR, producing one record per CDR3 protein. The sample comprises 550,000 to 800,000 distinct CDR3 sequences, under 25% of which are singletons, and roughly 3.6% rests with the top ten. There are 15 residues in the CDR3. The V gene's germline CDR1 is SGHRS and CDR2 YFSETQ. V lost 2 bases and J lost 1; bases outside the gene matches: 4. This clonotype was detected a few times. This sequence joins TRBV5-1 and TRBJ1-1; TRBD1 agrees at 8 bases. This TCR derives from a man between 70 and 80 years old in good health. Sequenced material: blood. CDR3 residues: CASSLQGVENTEAFF. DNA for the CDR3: TGCGCCAGCAGCTTACAGGGGGTAGAGAACACTGAAGCTTTCTTT.